This TCR beta chain was identified during a study of blood T cell repertoires in COVID-19. Per the original methods: The authors estimated nucleated cell counts from reference gene primer amplification. Sequencing was performed with immunoSEQ multiplex PCR; in TCRdb, only in-frame clones are kept and a portion is missing. V and J calls and clone size come straight from that table; D and trimming were deduced from the DNA. The table lists 200,000 to 250,000 clones, around nine tenths of them singletons, with roughly 0.8% in the top ten. V lost 6 bases, J lost 2 bases, and 9 bases stayed unmatched. The CDR3 runs 15 residues. The germline gives CDR1 MNHEY, CDR2 SVGAGI.

The specimen was peripheral blood. V and J are TRBV6-5 and TRBJ1-2, with 7 positions matching TRBD1. The TCR comes from a man aged 25 to 40 with COVID-19, enrolled during active disease. CDR3 bases: TGTGCCAGCAGATACAAGACAGGGCTGAACTATGGCTACACCTTC. It is translated as CASRYKTGLNYGYTF.